A single sample is the source of the 5 T cell receptor beta chains below, sequenced in a study of T cells in narcolepsy. Sequencing was performed with immunoSEQ multiplex PCR; in TCRdb, only in-frame clones are kept and a portion is missing. The sample has just under 30,000 clones; roughly 86% are singletons. The sample consisted of memory (CD45RA-) CD4+ T cells from blood. The source is a human donor in good health.

The rearrangement uses TRBV6-1 and TRBJ1-6; a weak D match, TRBD1 (6 bases). This CDR3 contains 15 residues. Trimming pared 0 bases from V and 15 bases from J, leaving 18 bases between. Germline CDR1 and CDR2: MNHNS and SASEGT. CDR3 nucleotides: TGTGCCAGCAGTGAAGCGCGAGGTGTGGGGGCAAACCTCCACTTT. As protein: CASSEARGVGANLHF.

The J gene is TRBJ1-2, the V gene TRBV5-1; 8 nucleotides align to TRBD1. The CDR3 runs 15 residues. The germline V gene encodes CDR1 SGHRS and CDR2 YFSETQ. Germline trimming cut 2 bases from V and 7 bases from J; bases unmatched to any gene: 10. CDR3 bases: TGCGCCAGCAGCTTTATACAGGGGGATGTGGGTGGCTACACCTTC. Translation gives CASSFIQGDVGGYTF.

CDR3 nucleotides: TGTGCCAGCAGCTTCAAGGGGGCCCGTGGCTACACCTTC. Protein sequence: CASSFKGARGYTF. The chain has TRBV5-8 and TRBJ1-2; 7 bases fit TRBD1. V shed 2 bases and J 7 bases; nucleotides not matched to a gene: 5. This CDR3 is 13 amino acids long. CDR1 and CDR2 from the germline V gene are SGHTS and YDEGEE.

This clone was seen more than once but under ten times. For the CDR3, the DNA is TGTGCCAGCAGACCCCCGGGACAGGGACAGACCCAGTACTTC. Translation: CASRPPGQGQTQYF. The V and J genes are TRBV28 and TRBJ2-5, with 9 bases identical to TRBD1. J was trimmed by 6 bases and V by 6 bases; bases with no gene match: 8. Germline CDR1 MDHEN, CDR2 SYDVKM. The CDR3 sequence is 14 residues long.

CDR3 amino acids: CASSLLTGMTGELFF. The DNA for the CDR3 is TGTGCCAGCAGCCTACTGACAGGGATGACCGGGGAGCTGTTTTTT. The V and J genes are TRBV7-9 and TRBJ2-2; 7 bases are a match to TRBD1. Germline values: CDR1 SEHNR, CDR2 FQNEAQ (reference sequence). Losses at the gene ends were 5 bases for V and 5 bases for J; bases not matched to a gene: 8. The CDR3 consists of 15 residues.